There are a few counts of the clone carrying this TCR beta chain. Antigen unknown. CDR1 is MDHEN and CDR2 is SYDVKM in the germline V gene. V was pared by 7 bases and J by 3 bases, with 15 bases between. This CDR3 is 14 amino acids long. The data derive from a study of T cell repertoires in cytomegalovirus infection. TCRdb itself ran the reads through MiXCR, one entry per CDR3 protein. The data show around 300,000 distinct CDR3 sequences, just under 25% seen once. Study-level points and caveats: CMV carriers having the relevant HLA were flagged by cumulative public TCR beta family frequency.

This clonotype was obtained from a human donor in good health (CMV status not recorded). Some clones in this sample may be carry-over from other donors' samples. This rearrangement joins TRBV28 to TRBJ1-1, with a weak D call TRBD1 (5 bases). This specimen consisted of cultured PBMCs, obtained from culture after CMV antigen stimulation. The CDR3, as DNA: TGTGCCAGCACCACCCGGGGCGGGCACACTGAAGCTTTCTTT. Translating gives CASTTRGGHTEAFF.